The entry below describes one T cell receptor beta chain. One end of the junction does not line up with germline, which may come from a read error. The data originate from a study of cytomegalovirus exposure and HLA in healthy donors. There are 16 residues in the CDR3. Germline V CDR1 and CDR2: MNHEY, SVGAGI. PCR involved 60 Vbeta and 13 Jbeta primers. Assay used: immunoSEQ multiplex PCR; TCRdb lists only in-frame clones, some missing. The sample yields some 150,000 clones, 78% seen once. Sequences were obtained from PBMCs. V and J are TRBV6-5 and TRBJ2-2; D unclear. This TCR was recovered from a male donor in good health and CMV-seronegative. This CDR3 is CARSYRPLAGVGELFF. CDR3 coding DNA: TGTGCCCGCAGTTACCGTCCGCTGGCTGGAGTCGGGGAGCTGTTTTTT.